This TCR beta chain was captured by sequencing in a study of regulatory T cells in long-lasting Graves disease. Time point here: newly diagnosed GD, antithyroid drugs for less than 3 months. The TCR library used RNA extracted from PBMCs. Study-level findings and limits: With a few thousand shared public clonotypes, persistent patients exceeded new patients, who shared more than 900. Study of thyroid tissue was not done, with only peripheral blood studied. Persistent Graves' disease cases displayed lower TCR diversity than newly diagnosed ones.

Ten or more counts support this clonotype. Its antigen is not identified. The V segment lost 6 bases and the J segment 10 bases; nucleotides outside the gene matches: 12. CDR3 length equals 14 residues. Looked up from germline, CDR1 is SNHLY and CDR2 is FYNNEI. The authors built TCR beta libraries using iRepertoire HTBI primers and Arm-PCR of CDR3 regions. TCRdb independently ran MiXCR on the multiplex PCR reads; one entry per CDR3 protein. The repertoire includes some 490,000 distinct CDR3 sequences, 9.5% to 15% of them detected once, and about 8.9% sits in the top ten. In addition, the sample was reused for a study of T cells in Graves' hyperthyroidism and ophthalmopathy. From that report: Stable Graves' hyperthyroidism meant no ophthalmopathy progression within 18 months.

The sample was peripheral blood mononuclear cells (PBMCs), taken at new diagnosis, from a patient treated with antithyroid drugs. The sequence was collected from a woman in her twenties or thirties with Graves disease. V and J are TRBV2 and TRBJ1-2, with 9 bases that match TRBD1. The CDR3 loop is CASRHRGPLPDYTF. CDR3 nucleotide sequence: TGTGCCAGCAGGCACAGGGGGCCTCTCCCAGACTACACCTTC.